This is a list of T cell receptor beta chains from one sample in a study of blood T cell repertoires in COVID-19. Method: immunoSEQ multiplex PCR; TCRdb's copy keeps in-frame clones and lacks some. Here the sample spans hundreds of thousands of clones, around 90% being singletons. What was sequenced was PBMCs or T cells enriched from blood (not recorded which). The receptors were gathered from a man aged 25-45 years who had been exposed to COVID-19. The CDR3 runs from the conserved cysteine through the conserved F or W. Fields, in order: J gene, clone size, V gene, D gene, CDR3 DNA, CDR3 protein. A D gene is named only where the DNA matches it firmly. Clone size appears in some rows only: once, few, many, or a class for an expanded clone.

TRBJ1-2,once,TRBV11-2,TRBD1,TGTGCCAGCAGCATCAACAGGGGAAGCTACACCTTC,CASSINRGSYTF
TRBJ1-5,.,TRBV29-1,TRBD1,TGCAGCGCAGCGACAGGGGTCAATCAGCCCCAGCATTTT,CSAATGVNQPQHF
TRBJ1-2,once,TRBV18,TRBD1,TGTGCCAGCTCACCAACCCGGACAGGGCGCTATGGCTACACCTTC,CASSPTRTGRYGYTF
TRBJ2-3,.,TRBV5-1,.,TGCGCCAGCAGCTTGGGATTAGGGGCCACAGATACGCAGTATTTT,CASSLGLGATDTQYF
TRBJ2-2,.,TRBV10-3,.,TGTGCCATCAGTGAGCTGGGGCGTCGGACCGGGGAGCTGTTTTTT,CAISELGRRTGELFF
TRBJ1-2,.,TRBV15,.,TGTGCCACCAGCACCCGGACATTTAACTATGGCTACACCTTC,CATSTRTFNYGYTF
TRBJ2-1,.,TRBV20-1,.,TGCAGTGCTAGTTCAACGAGGGTTGGGTACAATGAGCAGTTCTTC,CSASSTRVGYNEQFF
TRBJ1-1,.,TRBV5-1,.,TGCGCCAGCAGTCCCGGGTTCCGAGTGATGAACACTGAAGCTTTCTTT,CASSPGFRVMNTEAFF
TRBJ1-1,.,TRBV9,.,TGTGCCAGCAGCGCAACAGACCCCCCCGTGGGTGAAGCTTTCTTT,CASSATDPPVGEAFF
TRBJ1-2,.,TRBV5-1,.,TGCGCCAGCAGGTTACTCCAGACAGTATCCTATGGCTACACCTTC,CASRLLQTVSYGYTF
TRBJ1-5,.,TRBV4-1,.,TGCGCCAGCAGCCAAGATTGGTCTACCAATCAGCCCCAGCATTTT,CASSQDWSTNQPQHF
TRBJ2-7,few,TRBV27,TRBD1,TGTGCCAGCAGTTTGAGAGGGACAGCACTAGTTCCCTACGAGCAGTACTTC,CASSLRGTALVPYEQYF
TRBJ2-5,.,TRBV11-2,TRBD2,TGTGCCAGCAGCTTTAGACTAGCGGGGGTAGAGACCCAGTACTTC,CASSFRLAGVETQYF
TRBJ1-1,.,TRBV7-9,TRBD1,TGTGCCAGCAGCCTGACAGGGGTCATGGAAGCTTTCTTT,CASSLTGVMEAFF
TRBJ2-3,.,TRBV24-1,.,TGTGCCACCAAGAGGGGGGACAGCCCCACAGATACGCAGTATTTT,CATKRGDSPTDTQYF
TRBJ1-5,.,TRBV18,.,TGTGCCAGCTCACCTCGTACAGCCCGTAGCAATCAGCCCCAGCATTTT,CASSPRTARSNQPQHF
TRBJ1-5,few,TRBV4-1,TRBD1,TGCGCCAGCAGCCTGGGACCTGTGACAGGGTCACGAAGTCAGCCCCAGCATTTT,CASSLGPVTGSRSQPQHF
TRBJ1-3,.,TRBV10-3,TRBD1,TGTGCCATCAGTCTCACAAGTTTCCTTGGGACAGGTTTTCGGAACACCATATATTTT,CAISLTSFLGTGFRNTIYF
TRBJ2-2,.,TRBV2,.,TGTGCCAGCAGTGGACAGGCGATTAACACCGGGGAGCTGTTTTTT,CASSGQAINTGELFF
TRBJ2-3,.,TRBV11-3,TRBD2,TGTGCCAGCAGCGTAGGAGCGGGGGACACAGATACGCAGTATTTT,CASSVGAGDTDTQYF
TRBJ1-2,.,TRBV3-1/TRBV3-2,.,TGTGCCAGCAGCCAAGGTCTAGGTAACTATGGCTACACCTTC,CASSQGLGNYGYTF
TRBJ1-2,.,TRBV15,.,TGTGCCACCAGCAGAGAACCTAGGGGCCTGCATGGCTACACCTTC,CATSREPRGLHGYTF
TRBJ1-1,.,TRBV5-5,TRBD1,TGTGCCAGCAGCTTCTGGACAGGGGACGCTTTCTTT,CASSFWTGDAFF
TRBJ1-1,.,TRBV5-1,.,TGCGCCAGCAGAAAAAACCAGGGCTTTCAGCATGGAGCTTTCTTT,CASRKNQGFQHGAFF
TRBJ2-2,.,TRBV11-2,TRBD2,TGTGCCAGCACAAGTCTAGCGGGGGGGCTCACCGGGGAGCTGTTTTTT,CASTSLAGGLTGELFF
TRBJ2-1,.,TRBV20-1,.,TGCAGTGCCACCCTAGGGGATGAGCAGTTCTTC,CSATLGDEQFF
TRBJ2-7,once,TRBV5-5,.,TGTGCCAGCAGCTTTGCGGGGGACACCTACGAGCAGTACTTC,CASSFAGDTYEQYF
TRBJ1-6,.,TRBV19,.,TGTGCCAGTAGTAATGGCCTCGACCGAGGGGGTGGTTCACCCCTCCACTTT,CASSNGLDRGGGSPLHF
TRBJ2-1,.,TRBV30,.,TGTGCCTGGAGTTCAGGCAATGAGCAGTTCTTC,CAWSSGNEQFF
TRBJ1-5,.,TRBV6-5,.,TGTGCCAGCATGAGGACAGCAAATCAGCCCCAGCATTTT,CASMRTANQPQHF
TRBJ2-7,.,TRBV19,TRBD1,TGTGCCAGTAGTTGGACAGGGGCAGAAGAGCAGTACTTC,CASSWTGAEEQYF
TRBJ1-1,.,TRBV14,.,TGTGCCAGCAGCCAAGATACCCTACCCGCAGGGCGTGAAGCTTTCTTT,CASSQDTLPAGREAFF
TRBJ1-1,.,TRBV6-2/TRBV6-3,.,TGTGCCAGCAGTTACCGGGGGTTACTGAACACTGAAGCTTTCTTT,CASSYRGLLNTEAFF
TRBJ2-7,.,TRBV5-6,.,TGTGCCAGCAGCTCCCCGTGGGGCGGCGAGCAGTACTTC,CASSSPWGGEQYF
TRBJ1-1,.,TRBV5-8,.,TGTGCCAGCAGCAGAGGAATGGGTGGCACTGAAGCTTTCTTT,CASSRGMGGTEAFF
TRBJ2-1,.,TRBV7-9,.,TGTGCCAGCAGCCTAAAACAGAGCTCCTACAATGAGCAGTTCTTC,CASSLKQSSYNEQFF
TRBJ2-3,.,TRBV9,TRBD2,TGTGCCAGCAGCGTCCAGCGGGGGGGCGTCGGCACAGATACGCAGTATTTT,CASSVQRGGVGTDTQYF